This T cell receptor (beta chain) was profiled in a study of CD8 T cells in Susac syndrome. On the study more broadly: Clinical remission applied to roughly 8 sequenced Susac syndrome patients, and more than five had active disease.

The length of the CDR3 is 12 residues. Trimming left V 3 bases short and J 3 bases short, with 9 bases between. The germline V gene has CDR1 DFQATT and CDR2 SNEGSKA (reference sequence). It was negative isolation that provided the CD8+ and CD4+ T cells, whereas TEMRA cells were enriched by FACS. Reverse transcription of about 0.5 to 1 ug RNA was carried out with random hexamers. Amplification of TCR beta CDR3 used immunoSEQ multiplex PCR across 54 Vbeta and 13 Jbeta. From the immunoSEQ multiplex PCR reads, TCRdb called clonotypes with MiXCR, one entry per CDR3 protein. The profile shows about 150,000 distinct CDR3 sequences, approximately 95% of them singletons.

The sequenced material came from CD4+ T cells from PBMCs. The clonotype comes from a human donor with Susac syndrome. The genes are TRBV20-1 and TRBJ2-7; D is perhaps TRBD1 or TRBD2 (5 bases each). The CDR3 loop is CSASGTNYEQYF. The CDR3 DNA follows: TGCAGTGCTAGTGGGACGAACTACGAGCAGTACTTC.